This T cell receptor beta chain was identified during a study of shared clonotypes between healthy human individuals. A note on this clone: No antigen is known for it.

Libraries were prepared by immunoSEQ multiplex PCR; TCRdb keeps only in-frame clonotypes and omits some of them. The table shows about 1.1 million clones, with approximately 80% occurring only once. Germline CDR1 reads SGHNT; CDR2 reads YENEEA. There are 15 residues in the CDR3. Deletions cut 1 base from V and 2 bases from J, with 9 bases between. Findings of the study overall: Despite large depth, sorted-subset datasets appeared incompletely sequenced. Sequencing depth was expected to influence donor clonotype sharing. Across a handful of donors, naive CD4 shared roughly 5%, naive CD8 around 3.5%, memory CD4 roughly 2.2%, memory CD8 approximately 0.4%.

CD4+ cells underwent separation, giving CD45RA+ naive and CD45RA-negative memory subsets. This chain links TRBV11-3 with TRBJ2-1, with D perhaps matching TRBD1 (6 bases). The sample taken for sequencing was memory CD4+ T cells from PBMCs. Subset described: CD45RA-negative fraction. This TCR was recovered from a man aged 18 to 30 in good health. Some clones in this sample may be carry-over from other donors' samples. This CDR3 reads CASSLGQATYNEQFF. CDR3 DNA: TGTGCCAGCAGCTTAGGACAGGCCACCTACAATGAGCAGTTCTTC.